The 15 T cell receptor beta chains reported below all come from one sample, sequenced in a study of tumor-infiltrating lymphocytes in oesophageal squamous cell carcinoma. Each CDR3 protein gets one entry after TCRdb re-called the reads with MiXCR. The sample records more than 9,500 distinct CDR3 sequences, roughly 58% being singletons. Sequenced: blood. These receptors originate from a female donor with esophageal squamous cell carcinoma.

The rearrangement links TRBV27 to TRBJ1-1; 8 bases fit TRBD1. V was pared by 5 bases and J by 0 bases, with 14 bases of the junction left unmatched. The CDR3 runs to 18 residues. Germline V lookup: CDR1 MNHEY, CDR2 SMNVEV (reference sequence). CDR3 in DNA: TGTGCCAGCAGTCCATATATTCGGACAGGGATGATGAACACTGAAGCTTTCTTT. This codes for CASSPYIRTGMMNTEAFF.

The CDR3 DNA reads as TGTGCCAGCAGTCCGGGACGAATGAGGTCAGGTACGCAGTATTTT. Protein product: CASSPGRMRSGTQYF. V usage is TRBV27 and J usage is TRBJ2-3; possibly TRBD1 or TRBD2 for D (5 bases each). Trimming removed 5 bases at V and 8 bases at J, with 20 bases between. Germline V gene lookup returns CDR1 MNHEY and CDR2 SMNVEV (reference sequence). CDR3 length equals 15 residues.

V usage is TRBV7-9 and J usage is TRBJ2-1, with 9 bases aligning to TRBD1. The CDR3 totals 16 residues. J was trimmed by 7 bases and V by 4 bases; bases with no gene match: 11. The germline V gene has CDR1 SEHNR and CDR2 FQNEAQ (reference sequence). In DNA, the CDR3 is TGTGCCAGCAGCTCACGACGACAGGGGGATAGGAATGAGCAGTTCTTC. Its protein is CASSSRRQGDRNEQFF.

A single count supports this clonotype. Possible read error: a much larger clone is one base away. The chain has TRBV5-4 and TRBJ2-5; 10 bases line up with TRBD2. Matching the DNA end better, TRBJ2-1 makes the J call doubtful. In germline, CDR1 is SGHNT, CDR2 YYREEE (reference sequence). The CDR3 consists of 16 residues. The CDR3 region has the DNA TGTGCCAGCAGCGGAGAAAGCGGGAGGGTTGTAGAGACCCAGTTCTTC. It encodes CASSGESGRVVETQFF.

V gene TRBV7-2 combines with J gene TRBJ2-5; 12 bases agree with TRBD1. The DNA end lines up better with TRBJ2-1; the J call may be wrong. Per germline, CDR1 SGHTA and CDR2 FQGNSA. This CDR3 is 15 amino acids long. CDR3 in amino acids: CASSPGTGGGISQFF. The CDR3 DNA reads TGTGCCAGCAGCCCCGGGACAGGGGGCGGAATATCGCAGTTCTTC.

This rearrangement joins TRBV7-8 to TRBJ2-3, with D hard to call. V was trimmed by 5 bases and J by 4 bases, leaving 4 bases between them. Germline loops: CDR1 SGHVS, CDR2 FQNEAQ. The CDR3 extends over 11 amino acids. For the CDR3, the DNA is TGTGCCAGCAGCGCCTCAGATACGCAGTATTTT. Protein sequence: CASSASDTQYF.

The rearrangement joins TRBV7-2 to TRBJ2-7; TRBD1 agrees at 7 bases. V trimming: 5 bases; J trimming: 0 bases; junction bases outside the gene matches: 7. The CDR3 length is 15 residues. The germline CDR1 and CDR2 sequences are SGHTA and FQGNSA. CDR3 sequence (DNA): TGTGCCAGCAGCCCCTACAGGGGAACCTCCTACGAGCAGTACTTC. Residues: CASSPYRGTSYEQYF. Based on the CDR3 plus reference TRBV7-2 and TRBJ2-7, the full variable domain is GAGVSQSPSNKVTEKGKDVELRCDPISGHTALYWYRQSLGQGLEFLIYFQGNSAPDKSGLPSDRFSAERTGGSVSTLTIQRTQQEDSAVYLCASSPYRGTSYEQYFGPGTRLTVT.

V and J are TRBV28 and TRBJ2-7; no clear D gene. The J call could be wrong; TRBJ2-1 is a better fit for the DNA end. Germline-derived CDR1 and CDR2 are MDHEN and SYDVKM. The CDR3 is 15 amino acids. CDR3 sequence reads: CASSPLSGGSYVQFF. The CDR3 nucleotides read TGTGCCAGCAGTCCCCTTTCGGGCGGCAGCTACGTGCAGTTCTTC.

This clonotype came up once. The J gene is TRBJ2-5, the V gene TRBV6-1; D unclear. TRBJ2-7 matches the DNA end more closely, so the J call is doubtful. CDR3 size: 12 residues. Germline-derived CDR1 and CDR2 are MNHNS and SASEGT. The DNA for the CDR3 is TGTGCCAGCAGTGGCAACTCCTACGAGCAGTACTTC. Translated: CASSGNSYEQYF.

Worth noting for this clonotype: This likely comes from a read error, as the CDR3 has no conserved phenylalanine or tryptophan at its end. The rearrangement links TRBV6-1 to TRBJ2-4; TRBD2 matches at 8 bases. The CDR3 is 16 amino acids. V gave up 7 bases and J gave up 13 bases; unmatched junction bases: 21. Germline V gene data show CDR1 as MNHNS and CDR2 as SASEGT. The CDR3 spells CASTRASGAGAGTQYS. The CDR3 DNA is TGTGCCAGCACCAGGGCCTCTGGAGCGGGAGCAGGAACGCAGTACTCC.

The V gene is TRBV7-3, the J gene TRBJ2-3; D is perhaps TRBD2 (6 bases). The CDR3 extends over 15 amino acids. Germline loops: CDR1 SGHTA, CDR2 FQGTGA. V lost 5 bases and J lost 1, with 13 bases in between. In nucleotides, the CDR3 is TGTGCCAGCAGCCCCCGGGAGCGGGGCACAGATACGCAGTATTTT. This sequence encodes CASSPRERGTDTQYF.

The rearrangement links TRBV28 to TRBJ2-7, with 9 bases identical to TRBD2. Per the germline V gene, CDR1 is MDHEN and CDR2 is SYDVKM. The CDR3 sequence is 10 residues long. V lost 9 bases and J lost 10; bases outside the gene matches: 4. The DNA for the CDR3 is TGTGCCAGTAGCGGGAGTTCCCAGTACTTC. Protein product: CASSGSSQYF.

This clonotype was counted a single time. DNA of the CDR3: TGCAGTGGGGTCGGCTCCTACAATGAGCAGTTCTTC. It is translated as CSGVGSYNEQFF. V usage is TRBV20-1 and J usage is TRBJ2-1; D is unresolved. V lost 7 bases and J lost 0, with 7 bases in between. Germline loops: CDR1 DFQATT, CDR2 SNEGSKA (reference sequence). The length of the CDR3 is 12 residues.

J is TRBJ1-4 and V is TRBV7-4; D gene unclear. CDR1 is SGHVT and CDR2 is SQSDAQ in the germline V gene. CDR3 length: 15 amino acids. V shed 5 bases and J shed 0 bases, with 10 bases lying between them. The CDR3 nucleotides are TGTGCCAGCAGCCCGTCAACCGCAACTAATGAAAAACTGTTTTTT. It codes for CASSPSTATNEKLFF.

This clonotype was detected only a few times. The chain links TRBV7-4 to TRBJ2-4; 7 positions match TRBD2. The J call could be wrong; TRBJ2-1 is a better fit for the DNA end. The CDR3 covers 18 residues. The germline CDR1 and CDR2 sequences are SGHVT and SQSDAQ. The CDR3 DNA is TGTGCCAGCAGCTCACAAAGAAGGGTGGGGGGGGTCTACAATGAGCAGTTCTTC. Translated, it gives CASSSQRRVGGVYNEQFF.